Sequencing of this T cell receptor beta chain was carried out in a study of technical replicates of blood from a few donors. This clone was picked up one time. V was pared by 0 bases and J by 3 bases, with 3 bases between. Germline V gene sequence: CDR1 SGHNT, CDR2 YYREEE (reference sequence). This CDR3 has 12 residues. The method was immunoSEQ multiplex PCR; TCRdb's version includes in-frame clones alone and lacks a portion of them. The sample has 90,000 or so clones, more than 85% seen once. This chain connects TRBV5-4 to TRBJ1-2; D unclear. The sequence was collected from a human donor in good health. Input material: T cells isolated from PBMCs. CDR3 residues: CASSLADYGYTF. The CDR3, as DNA: TGTGCCAGCAGCTTGGCCGACTATGGCTACACCTTC.